Below are 2 T cell receptor beta chains sequenced from a single sample in a study of blood T cell repertoires in COVID-19. Clones were read by immunoSEQ multiplex PCR, and TCRdb kept only the in-frame ones, dropping some. Here the sample spans 180,000 or so clones, 80% to 85% being singletons. Sequences were obtained from peripheral blood. The source of these receptors is a woman in her 70s with COVID-19, enrolled during active disease.

V usage is TRBV14 and J usage is TRBJ2-5; 8 bases agree with TRBD1. V was pared by 5 bases and J by 4 bases, with 3 bases of the junction left unmatched. The CDR3 contains 13 residues. Germline V gives CDR1 SGHDN, CDR2 FVKESK. Written as DNA, the CDR3 is TGTGCCAGCAGCTCGGACAGGGTAGAGACCCAGTACTTC. Its translation is CASSSDRVETQYF.

The chain has TRBV4-1 and TRBJ1-1; 11 bases match TRBD1. Looked up from germline, CDR1 is MGHRA and CDR2 is YSYEKL. The CDR3 loop spans 14 amino acids. J gave up 11 bases and V 0 bases, and 5 bases lay outside the gene matches. The CDR3 protein is CASSQDRDRGYAFF. As DNA, the CDR3 is TGCGCCAGCAGCCAAGACCGGGACAGGGGGTATGCTTTCTTT.